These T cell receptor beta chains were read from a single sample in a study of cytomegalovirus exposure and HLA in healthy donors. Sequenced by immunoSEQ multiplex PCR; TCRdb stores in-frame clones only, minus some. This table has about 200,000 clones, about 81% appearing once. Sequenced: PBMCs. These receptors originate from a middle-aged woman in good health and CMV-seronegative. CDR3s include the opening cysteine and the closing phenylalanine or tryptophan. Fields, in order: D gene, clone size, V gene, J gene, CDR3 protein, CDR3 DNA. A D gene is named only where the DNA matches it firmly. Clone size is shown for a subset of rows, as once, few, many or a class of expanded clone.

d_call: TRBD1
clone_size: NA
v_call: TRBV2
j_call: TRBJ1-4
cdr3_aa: CASSGSGQGNEKLFF
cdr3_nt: TGTGCCAGCAGTGGATCGGGACAGGGGAATGAAAAACTGTTTTTT

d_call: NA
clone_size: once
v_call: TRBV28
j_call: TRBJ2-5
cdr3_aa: CASSPLDRIAEETQYF
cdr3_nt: TGTGCCAGCAGTCCCTTGGACAGGATAGCGGAAGAGACCCAGTACTTC

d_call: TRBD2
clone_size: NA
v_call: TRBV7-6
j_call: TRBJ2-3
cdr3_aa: CASSLGGGRVTDTQYF
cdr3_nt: TGTGCCAGCAGCTTAGGAGGCGGGAGGGTCACAGATACGCAGTATTTT

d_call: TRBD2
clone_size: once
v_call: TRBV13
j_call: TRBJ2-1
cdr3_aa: CASAGLRGGNEQFF
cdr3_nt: TGTGCCAGCGCTGGACTCCGCGGGGGAAATGAGCAGTTCTTC

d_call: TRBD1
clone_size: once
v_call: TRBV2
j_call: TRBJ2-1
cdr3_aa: CATRPGTGLYNEQFF
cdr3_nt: TGTGCCACCCGCCCCGGGACAGGGCTCTACAATGAGCAGTTCTTC

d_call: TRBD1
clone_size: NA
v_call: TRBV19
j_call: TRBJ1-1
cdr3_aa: CASSLGQGATEAFF
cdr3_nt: TGTGCCAGTAGTTTGGGACAGGGGGCGACTGAAGCTTTCTTT

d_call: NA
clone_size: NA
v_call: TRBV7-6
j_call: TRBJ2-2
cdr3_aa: CASQALSNTGELFF
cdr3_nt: TGTGCCAGCCAAGCCCTATCCAACACCGGGGAGCTGTTTTTT

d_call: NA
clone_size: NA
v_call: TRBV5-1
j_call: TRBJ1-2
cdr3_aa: CASSLGGNYGYTF
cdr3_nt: TGCGCCAGCAGCTTGGGCGGGAACTATGGCTACACCTTC

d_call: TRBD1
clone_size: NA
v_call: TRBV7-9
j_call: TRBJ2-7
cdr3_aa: CASSRGQGYEQYF
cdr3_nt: TGTGCCAGCAGCCGGGGACAGGGCTACGAGCAGTACTTC

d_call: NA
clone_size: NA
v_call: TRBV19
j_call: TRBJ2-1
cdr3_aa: CASSTGGLSPSYNEQFF
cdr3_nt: TGTGCCAGTAGTACTGGCGGGCTATCCCCATCCTACAATGAGCAGTTCTTC

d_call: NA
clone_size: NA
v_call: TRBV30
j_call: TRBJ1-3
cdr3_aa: CAWSRQISGNTIYF
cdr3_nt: TGTGCCTGGAGCAGGCAAATCTCTGGAAACACCATATATTTT

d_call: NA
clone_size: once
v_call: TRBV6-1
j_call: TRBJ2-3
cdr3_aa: CASSVRRPDTQYF
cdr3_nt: TGTGCCAGCAGTGTTCGGAGGCCAGATACGCAGTATTTT

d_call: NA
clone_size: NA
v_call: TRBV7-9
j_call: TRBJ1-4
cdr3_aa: CASSPTNEKLFF
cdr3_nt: TGTGCCAGCAGTCCAACAAATGAAAAACTGTTTTTT

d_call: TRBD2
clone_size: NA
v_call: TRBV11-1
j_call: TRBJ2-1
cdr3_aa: CASSLASGRNNEQFF
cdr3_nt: TGTGCCAGCAGCTTAGCTAGCGGGAGAAACAATGAGCAGTTCTTC

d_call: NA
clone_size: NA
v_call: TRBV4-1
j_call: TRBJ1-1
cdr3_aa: CASSPFSAGVNTEAFF
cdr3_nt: TGCGCCAGCAGCCCTTTTTCTGCGGGAGTGAACACTGAAGCTTTCTTT

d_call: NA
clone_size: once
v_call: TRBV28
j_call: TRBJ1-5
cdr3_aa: CASRLQGSYRQPQHF
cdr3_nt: TGTGCCAGCAGGCTGCAGGGCAGCTACAGGCAGCCCCAGCATTTT

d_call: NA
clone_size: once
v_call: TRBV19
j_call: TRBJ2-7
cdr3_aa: CASSRTTGVAYEQYF
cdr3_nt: TGTGCCAGTAGTAGAACGACAGGTGTTGCTTACGAGCAGTACTTC

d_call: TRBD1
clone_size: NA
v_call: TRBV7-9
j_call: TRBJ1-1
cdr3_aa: CASRLMTGLNTEAFF
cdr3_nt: TGTGCCAGCAGATTAATGACAGGGCTAAACACTGAAGCTTTCTTT

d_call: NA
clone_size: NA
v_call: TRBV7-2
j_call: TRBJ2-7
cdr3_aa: CASSFDYSYEQYF
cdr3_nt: TGTGCCAGCAGCTTCGACTACTCCTACGAGCAGTACTTC